Sequencing of this T cell receptor beta chain was carried out in a study of T cell responses to AZD1222 COVID-19 vaccine. The protocol was immunoSEQ multiplex PCR, while the TCRdb copy is restricted to in-frame clones and leaves out a portion. The sample lists roughly 100,000 clones; about 87% were seen once. Looked up from germline, CDR1 is SGHTS and CDR2 is YDEGEE. With V trimmed by 4 bases and J by 3 bases, 3 bases remained unmatched. This CDR3 contains 14 residues. Details on this clone: Its antigen is not identified.

Findings and caveats of the study: Of spike-specific TCRs, nearly half reportedly target regions left unmutated in variants. Among those given AZD1222, only five or six were seropositive at baseline. Compared with day 0, the breadth and depth of the Spike-specific TCR repertoire rose significantly after two doses of AZD1222.

The receptor was derived from an adult in good health. This material consisted of peripheral blood, taken on day 0 of AZD1222 vaccination. V is TRBV5-8 and J is TRBJ2-3; TRBD1 agrees at 9 bases. The CDR3 here is CASSPQGATDTQYF. In nucleotides, the CDR3 is TGTGCCAGCAGCCCACAGGGGGCAACAGATACGCAGTATTTT.